These 9 T cell receptor beta chains came from one sample sequenced in a study of CD8 T cells in ankylosing spondylitis. Study-wide findings and caveats: Roughly eight highly homologous variants made up a TCR beta motif that seemed to typify ankylosing spondylitis blood.

TCRdb analysed the 5' RACE reads with MiXCR anew, one entry per CDR3 protein. The sample yields about 800,000 distinct CDR3 sequences, about 12% seen once. Their antigens are not known. Sequenced material: blood, either unsorted or a sorted T cell fraction (not recorded which). These receptors all come from a male donor with ankylosing spondylitis.

This chain uses TRBV7-2 with TRBJ2-2; no clear D gene. Germline values: CDR1 SGHTA, CDR2 FQGNSA. V was trimmed by 6 bases and J by 6 bases, leaving 11 bases between them. The CDR3 is made up of 13 amino acids. CDR3 bases: TGTGCCAGCAGAGAGAGCAACCCCGGGGAGCTGTTTTTT. Translated: CASRESNPGELFF.

This clonotype has ten or more counts. The chain employs TRBV6-1 and TRBJ2-1, with D tentatively TRBD2 (6 bases). CDR3 size: 14 residues. Per germline, CDR1 MNHNS and CDR2 SASEGT. V lost 7 bases, J lost 6 bases, and 16 bases lay in between. CDR3 DNA: TGTGCCAGCATCCCCAGGAGGGGTTCCAATGAGCAGTTCTTC. It specifies CASIPRRGSNEQFF.

This clonotype was found a few times. The chain is built from TRBV4-3 and TRBJ2-7, with 8 positions matching TRBD2. Losses at the gene ends were 4 bases for V and 3 bases for J; bases not matched to a gene: 11. Looked up from germline, CDR1 is LGHNA and CDR2 is YSLEER. The CDR3 runs to 16 residues. The CDR3 bases are TGCGCCAGCAGCCCCAAGTTCAAGCGGGAGAGCTACGAGCAGTACTTC. Translation: CASSPKFKRESYEQYF.

This clonotype was counted ten times or more. The chain combines TRBV7-2 with TRBJ2-7, with D hard to call. The CDR3 spans 14 residues. The germline V gene encodes CDR1 SGHTA and CDR2 FQGNSA. The V end lost 7 bases, the J end lost 0 bases, and 13 bases lay between the germline ends. The CDR3 DNA sequence: TGTGCCAGCACCCGAAGGTCCACCTCCTACGAGCAGTACTTC. Its protein is CASTRRSTSYEQYF.

The sample holds many counts of this clonotype. The chain uses TRBV7-2 and TRBJ2-1; 10 bases line up with TRBD2. This CDR3 spans 14 amino acids. Germline lookup yields CDR1 SGHTA and CDR2 FQGNSA. V dropped 3 bases and J dropped 6; count of bases not matched to a gene: 2. CDR3 DNA sequence: TGTGCCAGCAGCTTCGGACTAGCGGTCAATGAGCAGTTCTTC. Amino acid sequence: CASSFGLAVNEQFF.

The chain couples TRBV20-1 to TRBJ2-3; 9 nucleotides match TRBD1. The CDR3 extends over 14 amino acids. In germline, CDR1 is DFQATT, CDR2 SNEGSKA (reference sequence). V lost 6 bases and J lost 2; bases outside the gene matches: 6. This chain's CDR3 is CSAGGQGFTDTQYF. CDR3 sequence (DNA): TGCAGTGCCGGGGGACAGGGTTTCACAGATACGCAGTATTTT.

This clonotype came up many times. The V and J genes are TRBV5-6 and TRBJ2-1; 7 bases match TRBD1. This CDR3 region has 16 residues. Per the germline V gene, CDR1 is SGHDT and CDR2 is YYEEEE. V was clipped by 2 bases and J by 4 bases; unmatched bases: 9. The DNA for the CDR3 is TGTGCCAGCAGCTTAAGGGGGCGAGGACGTTACAATGAGCAGTTCTTC. Encoded protein: CASSLRGRGRYNEQFF.

The gene calls are TRBV5-1 and TRBJ1-2, with D perhaps TRBD1 (5 bases). The CDR3 is 13 residues long. V was shortened by 2 bases and J by 8 bases, with 13 bases between the two germline ends. CDR1 is SGHRS and CDR2 is YFSETQ in the germline V gene. The DNA of the CDR3 is TGCGCCAGCAGCTTACCGACTAAGGGGGGCTACACCTTC. Translated, it gives CASSLPTKGGYTF.

This clonotype has a count of ten or more. This chain connects TRBV6-1 to TRBJ2-7; no definite D call. Trimming left V 6 bases short and J 8 bases short, with 17 bases between. Germline V gene sequence: CDR1 MNHNS, CDR2 SASEGT. This CDR3 has 13 residues. CDR3 bases: TGTGCCAGCAGCTCCGGGCCACCCAGCAAGCAGTACTTC. It specifies CASSSGPPSKQYF.